This passage covers 24 T cell receptor beta chains from one sample sequenced in a study of blood T cell repertoires in COVID-19. Sequenced by immunoSEQ multiplex PCR; TCRdb stores in-frame clones only, minus some. The data contain about 250,000 clones, 75% to 85% of them seen just once; the ten biggest clones take up about 5.1%. The sample taken for sequencing was peripheral blood. All receptors derive from a man aged 50 to 59 with COVID-19, enrolled during active disease.

This sequence joins TRBV6-5 and TRBJ2-7; TRBD1 is a possible D gene (6 bases). Germline V lookup: CDR1 MNHEY, CDR2 SVGAGI. The CDR3 is 12 residues long. V shed 6 bases and J shed 6 bases, with 12 bases lying between them. The CDR3, as DNA: TGTGCCAGCAGCCAATTCAGGGGCGAGCAGTACTTC. Protein sequence: CASSQFRGEQYF.

This rearrangement joins TRBV4-2 to TRBJ2-5; 8 nucleotides match TRBD1. The germline gives CDR1 LGHNA, CDR2 YNFKEQ. This CDR3 spans 17 amino acids. V was pared by 0 bases and J by 4 bases, with 10 bases of the junction left unmatched. In nucleotides, the CDR3 is TGTGCCAGCAGCCAAGAAGGAGGCTCCAGGGGGCGAGAGACCCAGTACTTC. Its protein is CASSQEGGSRGRETQYF.

The rearrangement links TRBV6-5 to TRBJ2-1; 14 nucleotides line up with TRBD2. The trim removed 4 bases at V and 8 bases at J, leaving 7 bases unmatched. This CDR3 has 16 amino acids. Germline CDR1 reads MNHEY; CDR2 reads SVGAGI. This CDR3 reads CASSSLTSGGAYEQFF. The CDR3 coding sequence is TGTGCCAGCAGTTCCTTGACTAGCGGGGGGGCCTATGAGCAGTTCTTC.

The genes are TRBV5-1 and TRBJ1-1; maybe TRBD1 (5 bases). The CDR3 runs 17 residues. Germline V gene sequence: CDR1 SGHRS, CDR2 YFSETQ. V dropped 4 bases and J dropped 0 bases, with 19 bases sitting between them. CDR3 loop: CASSPWGVGYMNTEAFF. The CDR3 nucleotides are TGCGCCAGCAGCCCATGGGGGGTGGGATACATGAACACTGAAGCTTTCTTT. Drawing the rest from reference TRBV5-1 and TRBJ1-1, the complete variable domain is KAGVTQTPRYLIKTRGQQVTLSCSPISGHRSVSWYQQTPGQGLQFLFEYFSETQRNKGNFPGRFSGRQFSNSRSEMNVSTLELGDSALYLCASSPWGVGYMNTEAFFGQGTRLTVV.

This clone was observed many times. The rearrangement links TRBV6-2 or TRBV6-3 to TRBJ1-6; no clear D. Germline V gene data show CDR1 as MNHEY and CDR2 as SVGEGT. Trimming took off 4 bases at V and 8 bases at J, with 9 bases between the two ends. This CDR3 spans 13 amino acids. The chain's CDR3 is CASSFTRDSPLHF. CDR3 sequence (DNA): TGTGCCAGCAGTTTCACGAGGGATTCACCCCTCCACTTT.

The rearrangement uses TRBV11-3 and TRBJ2-2, with a tentative D call TRBD1 (6 bases). This CDR3 spans 15 amino acids. V was shortened by 1 base and J by 4 bases, with 10 bases between the two germline ends. Germline V CDR1 and CDR2: SGHNT, YENEEA. The CDR3 sequence: CASSLAGAGTGELFF. The CDR3 DNA follows: TGTGCCAGCAGCTTAGCAGGGGCGGGCACCGGGGAGCTGTTTTTT.

This sequence joins TRBV5-1 and TRBJ1-2; TRBD1 agrees at 8 bases. The V gene end was trimmed by 0 bases and the J gene end by 8 bases; junction bases not matched to a gene: 6. From germline, CDR1 is SGHRS and CDR2 YFSETQ. The length of the CDR3 is 14 residues. The CDR3 DNA follows: TGCGCCAGCAGCTTGGTACAGGGGGGTATAGGCTACACCTTC. This translates into CASSLVQGGIGYTF.

The chain combines TRBV6-5 with TRBJ2-5; possible D gene TRBD1, 6 bases. The CDR3 length is 16 residues. Germline CDR1 reads MNHEY; CDR2 reads SVGAGI. V was pared by 0 bases and J by 5 bases, with 16 bases between. CDR3 amino acids: CASSYSQTGSGETQYF. CDR3 DNA: TGTGCCAGCAGTTACTCGCAAACAGGGTCCGGGGAGACCCAGTACTTC.

The J gene is TRBJ1-5, the V gene TRBV5-5; perhaps TRBD1 as D (6 bases). The CDR3 loop spans 16 amino acids. The germline CDR1 and CDR2 sequences are SGHKS and YYEKEE (reference sequence). Between the trimmed V and J ends, which lost 5 bases and 0 bases, there was a span of 15 bases. In nucleotides, the CDR3 is TGTGCCAGCAGGCCCGGGGGGCCCCATAGCAATCAGCCCCAGCATTTT. Amino acids: CASRPGGPHSNQPQHF.

The rearrangement joins TRBV4-2 to TRBJ1-6, with 7 bases aligning to TRBD1. The germline CDR1 and CDR2 sequences are LGHNA and YNFKEQ. The J segment lost 2 bases and the V segment lost 0 bases, leaving 7 bases of the junction unmatched. This CDR3 has 18 residues. The CDR3 nucleotides read TGTGCCAGCAGCCAAGATCCGCTGACAGGGACCTATAATTCACCCCTCCACTTT. Its translation: CASSQDPLTGTYNSPLHF.

The V and J genes are TRBV5-1 and TRBJ2-5; the match to TRBD2 covers 12 bases. The length of the CDR3 is 17 residues. CDR1 and CDR2 (germline): SGHRS, YFSETQ. V was clipped by 4 bases and J by 0 bases; unmatched bases: 7. CDR3 coding DNA: TGCGCCAGCAGCGGCGGACTAGCGGGGATGTACCAAGAGACCCAGTACTTC. Translation gives CASSGGLAGMYQETQYF. The whole variable domain, remainder taken from reference TRBV5-1 and TRBJ2-5, is KAGVTQTPRYLIKTRGQQVTLSCSPISGHRSVSWYQQTPGQGLQFLFEYFSETQRNKGNFPGRFSGRQFSNSRSEMNVSTLELGDSALYLCASSGGLAGMYQETQYFGPGTRLLVL.

V and J are TRBV28 and TRBJ1-6; the D gene is possibly TRBD1 (6 bases). The CDR3 loop spans 15 amino acids. The germline V gene has CDR1 MDHEN and CDR2 SYDVKM. V lost 5 bases, J lost 4 bases, and 12 bases lay in between. The CDR3 is CASSLDRRYNSPLHF. The CDR3 DNA is TGTGCCAGCAGTCTAGACAGGCGGTATAATTCACCCCTCCACTTT.

The V call is TRBV19, the J call TRBJ2-1; 9 bases are shared with TRBD2. CDR3 size: 13 residues. In germline, CDR1 is LNHDA, CDR2 SQIVND (reference sequence). The J segment lost 10 bases and the V segment lost 4 bases, leaving 5 bases of the junction unmatched. CDR3 protein: CASSSGGAGEQFF. The CDR3, as DNA: TGTGCCAGTAGTAGCGGGGGGGCAGGGGAGCAGTTCTTC.

CDR3 residues: CASSQVREDTQYF. The CDR3 DNA sequence: TGTGCCAGCAGCCAAGTGAGGGAAGATACGCAGTATTTT. This chain joins TRBV3-1 (or the pseudogene TRBV3-2) and TRBJ2-3; a possible D gene is TRBD2 (5 bases). Per the germline V gene, CDR1 is LGHDT and CDR2 is YNNKEL (reference sequence). Trimming removed 1 base from V and 5 bases from J, with 7 bases in between. The CDR3 loop spans 13 amino acids.

This chain joins TRBV28 and TRBJ2-1; 7 bases match TRBD1. CDR1 and CDR2 from the germline V gene are MDHEN and SYDVKM. The V segment lost 6 bases and the J segment 4 bases; nucleotides outside the gene matches: 3. CDR3 size: 13 residues. The CDR3 here is CASSRTGYNEQFF. CDR3 nucleotides: TGTGCCAGCAGCCGGACAGGTTACAATGAGCAGTTCTTC.

The chain uses TRBV10-3 and TRBJ2-7, with TRBD2 identical over 10 bases. The V and J ends lost 0 bases and 7 bases, in that order; junction bases with no gene match: 3. This CDR3 is 14 amino acids long. Germline-derived CDR1 and CDR2 are ENHRY and SYGVKD. CDR3 amino acids: CAISESASGGEQYF. The CDR3 nucleotides are TGTGCCATCAGTGAGTCGGCTAGCGGGGGAGAGCAGTACTTC.

The rearrangement links TRBV9 to TRBJ2-7, with TRBD1 identical over 9 bases. The V and J ends lost 4 bases and 5 bases, in that order; junction bases with no gene match: 10. The CDR3 length is 15 residues. The germline V gene has CDR1 SGDLS and CDR2 YYNGEE. This CDR3 is CASSKTGGEVHEQYF. The CDR3 DNA reads TGTGCCAGCAGCAAAACAGGGGGCGAGGTCCACGAGCAGTACTTC.

The chain couples TRBV5-4 to TRBJ2-5; TRBD1 matches 7 bases. The V segment lost 4 bases and the J segment 2 bases; nucleotides outside the gene matches: 8. Per the germline V gene, CDR1 is SGHNT and CDR2 is YYREEE (reference sequence). This CDR3 comprises 15 residues. The CDR3 loop is CASSPRQGIQETQYF. CDR3 DNA sequence: TGTGCCAGCAGCCCCCGACAGGGTATTCAAGAGACCCAGTACTTC.

The V gene is TRBV11-2, the J gene TRBJ2-7, with D possibly TRBD1 on 6 matching bases. The CDR3 spans 13 residues. Trimming took 4 bases from V and 3 from J, leaving 10 bases between them. The germline gives CDR1 SGHAT, CDR2 FQNNGV. Here the CDR3 DNA reads TGTGCCAGCAGCTGGGGGCAGATCTACGAGCAGTACTTC. Protein product: CASSWGQIYEQYF. Drawing the rest from reference TRBV11-2 and TRBJ2-7, the complete variable domain is EAGVAQSPRYKIIEKRQSVAFWCNPISGHATLYWYQQILGQGPKLLIQFQNNGVVDDSQLPKDRFSAERLKGVDSTLKIQPAKLEDSAVYLCASSWGQIYEQYFGPGTRLTVT.

The rearrangement joins TRBV20-1 to TRBJ2-1; TRBD1 agrees at 9 bases. The junction had 0 bases not matched to a gene; V was cut back by 5 bases and J by 7 bases. The CDR3 consists of 11 residues. Germline V gene sequence: CDR1 DFQATT, CDR2 SNEGSKA (reference sequence). The DNA of the CDR3 is TGCAGTGCTGGGACAGGGAATGAGCAGTTCTTC. The encoded protein is CSAGTGNEQFF.

The chain recombines TRBV6-6 with TRBJ1-1; tentative D call: TRBD1 (5 bases). The V and J ends lost 6 bases and 8 bases respectively, with 13 bases between them. The CDR3 is 12 residues long. CDR1 MNHNY and CDR2 SVGAGI come from the germline V gene (reference sequence). The CDR3 loop reads CASRQDRPEAFF. As DNA, the CDR3 is TGTGCCAGCAGACAGGACCGTCCGGAAGCTTTCTTT.

This rearrangement joins TRBV18 to TRBJ2-3; 7 bases match TRBD1. V was pared by 8 bases and J by 2 bases, with 7 bases of the junction left unmatched. The CDR3 extends over 14 amino acids. Germline V gene data show CDR1 as KGHSH and CDR2 as LQKENI. In nucleotides, the CDR3 is TGTGCCAGCCTACCGGGACAGACCACAGATACGCAGTATTTT. It specifies CASLPGQTTDTQYF.

This clone has more than one count but fewer than ten. This sequence joins TRBV5-4 and TRBJ1-4; no clear D. The V gene lost 4 bases and the J gene lost 0 bases, with 4 bases spanning the gap. CDR1 is SGHNT, CDR2 YYREEE, per germline (reference sequence). The CDR3 sequence is 13 residues long. Here the CDR3 DNA reads TGTGCCAGCAGCCTTGCAACTAATGAAAAACTGTTTTTT. Protein product: CASSLATNEKLFF.

This clone was counted a few times. The chain joins TRBV7-9 to TRBJ2-5; D might be TRBD1 (6 bases). From germline, CDR1 is SEHNR and CDR2 FQNEAQ (reference sequence). The germline V and J ends were trimmed by 5 bases and 2 bases, with 24 bases remaining between them. The CDR3 covers 18 residues. CDR3 loop: CASSIPLAGARNQETQYF. The CDR3 nucleotides are TGTGCCAGCAGCATACCCTTAGCAGGGGCCCGTAATCAAGAGACCCAGTACTTC.